The rows below give T cell receptor beta chains drawn from one sample of a study of identical twins. TCRdb redid the calling of the 5' RACE reads with MiXCR, one entry per CDR3 protein. This sample yields about 100,000 distinct CDR3 sequences, of which roughly 6% are seen a single time; 12% belongs to the top ten. The specimen was memory T cells sorted from blood. The receptors shown here come from a woman in her 50s in good health. Both conserved end residues are part of each CDR3. The D gene is left open where the match is weak. Clone size is given for some rows only: seen once, a few or many times, or a class if the clone is expanded.

CDR3 length: 15
V gene: TRBV6-1
J gene: TRBJ2-7
D gene: -
clone size: many
CDR3 DNA: TGTGCCAGCAGTGAAACCCTCTCCCGACCCTACGAGCAGTACTTC
CDR3 protein: CASSETLSRPYEQYF

CDR3 length: 14
V gene: TRBV30
J gene: TRBJ1-5
D gene: -
clone size: many
CDR3 DNA: TGTGCCTGGGGTACAGGGTGGAGCAATCAGCCCCAGCATTTT
CDR3 protein: CAWGTGWSNQPQHF

CDR3 length: 13
V gene: TRBV7-2
J gene: TRBJ2-1
D gene: TRBD2
clone size: many
CDR3 DNA: TGTGCCAGCAGCCTCAAACTAGCGCTTGAGCAGTTCTTC
CDR3 protein: CASSLKLALEQFF

CDR3 length: 16
V gene: TRBV5-1
J gene: TRBJ2-7
D gene: TRBD2
clone size: many
CDR3 DNA: TGCGCCAGCAGCGCCAAAGGACTAGCGGGAGGTTACGAGCAGTACTTC
CDR3 protein: CASSAKGLAGGYEQYF

CDR3 length: 14
V gene: TRBV30
J gene: TRBJ1-1
D gene: -
clone size: -
CDR3 DNA: TGTGCCTGGAGTTCGGGGGGACGGAACACTGAAGCTTTCTTT
CDR3 protein: CAWSSGGRNTEAFF

CDR3 length: 16
V gene: TRBV27
J gene: TRBJ2-1
D gene: TRBD2
clone size: -
CDR3 DNA: TGTGCCAGCAGTTCGCCCCGGACTAGCGGGAGTAATGAGCAGTTCTTC
CDR3 protein: CASSSPRTSGSNEQFF

CDR3 length: 18
V gene: TRBV11-3
J gene: TRBJ2-5
D gene: TRBD2
clone size: many
CDR3 DNA: TGTGCCAGCAGCTTAGTCCCTCCGGGAGGCCCATACCAAGAGACCCAGTACTTC
CDR3 protein: CASSLVPPGGPYQETQYF

CDR3 length: 15
V gene: TRBV5-1
J gene: TRBJ2-2
D gene: TRBD1
clone size: few
CDR3 DNA: TGCGCCAGCAGCGATAGGACAGGGAACTCCGGGGAGCTGTTTTTT
CDR3 protein: CASSDRTGNSGELFF

CDR3 length: 13
V gene: TRBV20-1
J gene: TRBJ1-2
D gene: -
clone size: many
CDR3 DNA: TGCAGTGCTAGGGGGACGGCCAACTATGGCTACACCTTC
CDR3 protein: CSARGTANYGYTF

CDR3 length: 11
V gene: TRBV20-1
J gene: TRBJ1-1
D gene: -
clone size: -
CDR3 DNA: TGCAGTGCTAAGGTGAACACTGAAGCTTTCTTT
CDR3 protein: CSAKVNTEAFF

CDR3 length: 17
V gene: TRBV19
J gene: TRBJ1-5
D gene: -
clone size: -
CDR3 DNA: TGTGCCAGTAGTATGGGAATCGGGGGCTATAGCAATCAGCCCCAGCATTTT
CDR3 protein: CASSMGIGGYSNQPQHF

CDR3 length: 15
V gene: TRBV10-3
J gene: TRBJ2-7
D gene: TRBD1
clone size: many
CDR3 DNA: TGTGCCATCAGTGAGATTGACAGGGACCTACAGGAGCAGTACTTC
CDR3 protein: CAISEIDRDLQEQYF

CDR3 length: 13
V gene: TRBV12-3/TRBV12-4
J gene: TRBJ1-2
D gene: TRBD1
clone size: many
CDR3 DNA: TGTGCCAGCAGCCCAGACAGGGAACATGGCTACACCTTC
CDR3 protein: CASSPDREHGYTF

CDR3 length: 13
V gene: TRBV12-3/TRBV12-4
J gene: TRBJ1-1
D gene: -
clone size: few
CDR3 DNA: TGTGCCAACAGTTTATGGAGGAAAGTGAGAGCTTTCTTT
CDR3 protein: CANSLWRKVRAFF

CDR3 length: 17
V gene: TRBV15
J gene: TRBJ1-2
D gene: TRBD1
clone size: many
CDR3 DNA: TGTGCCACCAGCAGAGATTTCTCGGGACAGGGGGCGAATGGCTACACCTTC
CDR3 protein: CATSRDFSGQGANGYTF

CDR3 length: 15
V gene: TRBV12-3/TRBV12-4
J gene: TRBJ1-5
D gene: -
clone size: many
CDR3 DNA: TGTGCCAGCTCACTTTGGGGCGGCGGCAATCAGCCCCAGCATTTT
CDR3 protein: CASSLWGGGNQPQHF

CDR3 length: 13
V gene: TRBV27
J gene: TRBJ2-1
D gene: -
clone size: many
CDR3 DNA: TGTGCCAGCAGTTCGACAGTAGGCAATGAGCAGTTCTTC
CDR3 protein: CASSSTVGNEQFF